This record looks at one T cell receptor beta chain sequence and its context. Antigen unknown. Compared with germline, one end of the junction differs, possibly owing to a read error. Next came a second PCR, run for about 6 to 11 cycles, which used a sample-barcoded 5' primer along with a J-beta primer mix. Via MiXCR, TCRdb re-called the 5' RACE reads, giving one row per CDR3 protein. The top ten clones hold 8.7% of a sample with just under 550,000 distinct CDR3 sequences, more than 20% of them seen once. The data were taken from a study of blood T cells in healthy people across ages. Study-level results: Aged donors had fewer naive CD4+ cells and lower diversity than long-lived donors. Roughly linear age-related decline in beta diversity appeared, significant by age about 37.

These sequences were also reported in another study, on T cells of mothers and their children.

Material for sequencing was blood. This clonotype was sampled from a boy aged 5-17 years in good health.

CDR3 bases: TGCAGCGTTGAGAGAGCCCGATACAGTGAGCAGTTCTTC. This sequence encodes CSVERARYSEQFF. V is TRBV29-1 and J is TRBJ2-1; unclear D gene. Germline CDR1 and CDR2: SQVTM and ANQGSEA. The CDR3 totals 13 residues.